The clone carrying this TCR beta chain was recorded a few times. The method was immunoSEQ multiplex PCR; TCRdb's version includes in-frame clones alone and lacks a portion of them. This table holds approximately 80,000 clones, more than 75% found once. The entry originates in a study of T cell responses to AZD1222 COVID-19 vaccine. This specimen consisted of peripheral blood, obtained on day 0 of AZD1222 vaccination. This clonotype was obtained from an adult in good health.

This CDR3 is CASSIVQGNNQPQHF. The CDR3 DNA reads as TGTGCCAGTAGTATCGTCCAGGGAAATAATCAGCCCCAGCATTTT. The rearrangement joins TRBV19 to TRBJ1-5, with TRBD1 as a possible D gene (5 bases). Per germline, CDR1 LNHDA and CDR2 SQIVND (reference sequence). This CDR3 is 15 amino acids long. Trimming cost V 3 bases and J 4 bases, with 13 bases left between them.